This TCR beta chain was retrieved from a study of T-cell memory formation after mild COVID-19. Trimming stripped 6 bases from V and 7 bases from J, with 9 bases between. The CDR3 consists of 12 residues. CDR1 is SGHTA and CDR2 is FQGNSA in the germline V gene. On this clonotype itself: A much more abundant neighbour one base away suggests this may be a read error.

TCRdb fed the 5' RACE reads into MiXCR, producing one record per CDR3 protein. The sample holds about 430,000 distinct CDR3 sequences; approximately 24% are singletons and the top ten take around 8.1%. V gene TRBV7-2 combines with J gene TRBJ2-2, with a possible D match to TRBD2 (5 bases). The receptor was derived from an adult woman who had mild COVID-19 (a few samples of this study predate the infection). Cell type and time point are not known. The material sequenced was PBMCs or a T cell subset sorted from them (not recorded which). Here the CDR3 reads CASRTEGGELFF. The DNA for the CDR3 is TGTGCCAGCAGAACAGAGGGCGGGGAGCTGTTTTTT.